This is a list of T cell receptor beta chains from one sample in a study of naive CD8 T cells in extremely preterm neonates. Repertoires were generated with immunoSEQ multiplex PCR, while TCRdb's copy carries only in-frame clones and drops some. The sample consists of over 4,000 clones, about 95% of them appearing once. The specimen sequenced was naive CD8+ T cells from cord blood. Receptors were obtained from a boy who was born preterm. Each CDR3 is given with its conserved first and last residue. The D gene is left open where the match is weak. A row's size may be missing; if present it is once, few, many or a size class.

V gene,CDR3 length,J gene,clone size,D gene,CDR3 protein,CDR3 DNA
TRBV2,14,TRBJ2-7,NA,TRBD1,CASLRDRGSYEQYF,TGTGCCAGCCTCCGGGACAGGGGGTCCTACGAGCAGTACTTC
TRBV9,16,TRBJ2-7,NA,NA,CASSVLGTSTSYEQYF,TGTGCCAGCAGCGTCCTAGGGACTTCTACCTCCTACGAGCAGTACTTC
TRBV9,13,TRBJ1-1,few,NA,CASSVAGNTEAFF,TGTGCCAGCAGCGTAGCTGGGAACACTGAAGCTTTCTTT
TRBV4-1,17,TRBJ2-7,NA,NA,CASSQALLQGLSYEQYF,TGCGCCAGCAGCCAAGCCCTATTGCAGGGACTGAGCTACGAGCAGTACTTC
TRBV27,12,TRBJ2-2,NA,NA,CASSTGSGELFF,TGTGCCAGCAGTACAGGGTCCGGGGAGCTGTTTTTT
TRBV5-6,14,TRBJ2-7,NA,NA,CASSLGRGIRKQYF,TGTGCCAGCAGCTTGGGGCGGGGTATTAGAAAGCAGTACTTC
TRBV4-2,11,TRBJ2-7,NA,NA,CASSQEYEQYF,TGTGCCAGCAGCCAAGAGTACGAGCAGTACTTC
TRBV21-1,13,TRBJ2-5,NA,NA,CASSNRDLGTQYF,TGTGCCAGCAGCAACAGGGATTTAGGGACCCAGTACTTC
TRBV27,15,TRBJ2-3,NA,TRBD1,CASSLRDRGTDTQYF,TGTGCCAGCAGCCTCCGGGACAGGGGCACAGATACGCAGTATTTT
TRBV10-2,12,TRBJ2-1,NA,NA,CASRGSHNEQFF,TGCGCCAGCAGGGGGTCCCACAATGAGCAGTTCTTC
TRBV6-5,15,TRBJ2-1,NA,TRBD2,CASSYGRESYNEQFF,TGTGCCAGCAGTTACGGGAGGGAGTCCTACAATGAGCAGTTCTTC
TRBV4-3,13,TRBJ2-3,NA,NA,CASSQSSADTQYF,TGCGCCAGCAGCCAATCGAGCGCAGATACGCAGTATTTT
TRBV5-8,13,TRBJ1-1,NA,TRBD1,CASSFTGDTEAFF,TGTGCCAGCAGCTTTACAGGGGACACTGAAGCTTTCTTT
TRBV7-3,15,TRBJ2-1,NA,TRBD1,CASSTRTGGYNEQFF,TGTGCCAGCAGCACACGGACAGGGGGCTACAATGAGCAGTTCTTC
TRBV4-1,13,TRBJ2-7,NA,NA,CASSQAWGYEQYF,TGCGCCAGCAGCCAAGCCTGGGGTTACGAGCAGTACTTC
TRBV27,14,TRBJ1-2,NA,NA,CASSLTGLNYGYTF,TGTGCCAGCAGTTTGACAGGTTTAAACTATGGCTACACCTTC
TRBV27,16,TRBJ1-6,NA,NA,CASSIDSMGSNSPLHF,TGTGCCAGCAGTATCGACAGTATGGGTAGTAATTCACCCCTCCACTTT
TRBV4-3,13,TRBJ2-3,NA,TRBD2,CASSQLAGDTQYF,TGCGCCAGCAGCCAACTAGCGGGAGATACGCAGTATTTT
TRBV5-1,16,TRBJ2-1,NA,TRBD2,CASSFFTSGSYNEQFF,TGCGCCAGCAGCTTCTTCACTAGCGGGAGCTACAATGAGCAGTTCTTC
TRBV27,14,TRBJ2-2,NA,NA,CASSSGLYTGELFF,TGTGCCAGCAGTTCAGGCTTATACACCGGGGAGCTGTTTTTT
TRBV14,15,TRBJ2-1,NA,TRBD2,CASSQLAGGYNEQFF,TGTGCCAGCAGCCAACTAGCGGGAGGGTACAATGAGCAGTTCTTC
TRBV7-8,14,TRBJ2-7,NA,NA,CASSLGRVTYEQYF,TGTGCCAGCAGCTTAGGGCGGGTAACCTACGAGCAGTACTTC
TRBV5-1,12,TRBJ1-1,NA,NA,CASSLTNTEAFF,TGCGCCAGCAGCTTGACAAACACTGAAGCTTTCTTT
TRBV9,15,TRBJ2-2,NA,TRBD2,CASSPRSGSTGELFF,TGTGCCAGCAGCCCCCGTAGCGGGAGCACCGGGGAGCTGTTTTTT
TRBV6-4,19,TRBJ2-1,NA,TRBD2,CASSLGLAGIGGSYNEQFF,TGTGCCAGCAGTCTAGGACTAGCGGGGATAGGGGGCTCCTACAATGAGCAGTTCTTC
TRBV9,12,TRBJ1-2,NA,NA,CASSVGGYGYTF,TGTGCCAGCAGCGTAGGGGGCTATGGCTACACCTTC
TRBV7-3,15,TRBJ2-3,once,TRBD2,CASSLLAGRTDTQYF,TGTGCCAGCAGCCTGCTAGCGGGCCGCACAGATACGCAGTATTTT
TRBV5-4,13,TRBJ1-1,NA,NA,CASSLVGDTEAFF,TGTGCCAGCAGCTTGGTAGGGGACACTGAAGCTTTCTTT
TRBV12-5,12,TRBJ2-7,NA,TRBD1,CASGPRQGEQYF,TGTGCTAGTGGTCCTCGACAGGGGGAGCAGTACTTC
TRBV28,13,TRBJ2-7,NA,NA,CASSLFYYYEQYF,TGTGCCAGCAGTTTATTCTATTACTACGAGCAGTACTTC
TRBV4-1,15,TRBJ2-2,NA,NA,CASSQDRTNTGELFF,TGCGCCAGCAGCCAAGATCGGACTAACACCGGGGAGCTGTTTTTT
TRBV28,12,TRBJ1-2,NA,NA,CASSTTGYGYTF,TGTGCCAGCAGTACGACAGGCTATGGCTACACCTTC
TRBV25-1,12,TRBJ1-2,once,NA,CASSEYNYGYTF,TGTGCCAGCAGTGAATACAACTATGGCTACACCTTC
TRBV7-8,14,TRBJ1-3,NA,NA,CASSLGGSGNTIYF,TGTGCCAGCAGCTTAGGGGGCTCTGGAAACACCATATATTTT
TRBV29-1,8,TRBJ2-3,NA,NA,CSVDTQYF,TGCAGCGTTGATACGCAGTATTTT
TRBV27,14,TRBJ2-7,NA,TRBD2,CASSLTSGSYEQYF,TGTGCCAGCAGTTTAACTAGCGGGAGTTACGAGCAGTACTTC
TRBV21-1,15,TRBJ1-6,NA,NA,CASSKRRGEGSPLHF,TGTGCCAGCAGCAAACGGAGGGGTGAGGGTTCACCCCTCCACTTT
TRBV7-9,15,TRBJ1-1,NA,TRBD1,CASSLVGQGATEAFF,TGTGCCAGCAGCTTAGTAGGGCAGGGGGCCACTGAAGCTTTCTTT
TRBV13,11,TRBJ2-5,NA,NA,CASRIQETQYF,TGTGCCAGCAGGATCCAAGAGACCCAGTACTTC
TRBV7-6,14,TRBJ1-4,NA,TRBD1,CASSLTGGNEKLFF,TGTGCCAGCAGCTTGACAGGGGGTAATGAAAAACTGTTTTTT
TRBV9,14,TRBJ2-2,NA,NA,CASSVGGSTGELFF,TGTGCCAGCAGCGTGGGCGGCTCCACCGGGGAGCTGTTTTTT